This TCR beta chain is drawn from a study of shared clonotypes between healthy human individuals. The data were produced by immunoSEQ multiplex PCR, yet TCRdb's version contains in-frame clones alone and is incomplete. The top ten hold under 0.45% of the sample, which has 1,400,000 or so clones, around 98.5% seen once. Germline loops: CDR1 MDHEN, CDR2 SYDVKM. This CDR3 is built from 19 residues. Trimming took 6 bases from V and 1 from J; bases not matched to a gene: 20. The specimen was naive CD4+ T cells sorted from blood. The subset: CD45RA+ positively selected. The sequence derives from a young man in good health. The J gene is TRBJ2-7, the V gene TRBV28; 8 nucleotides align to TRBD1. CDR3 amino acids: CASRPRQGKGGSGSYEQYF. The CDR3 DNA reads as TGTGCCAGCAGACCCCGACAGGGGAAGGGCGGGTCCGGTTCCTACGAGCAGTACTTC.